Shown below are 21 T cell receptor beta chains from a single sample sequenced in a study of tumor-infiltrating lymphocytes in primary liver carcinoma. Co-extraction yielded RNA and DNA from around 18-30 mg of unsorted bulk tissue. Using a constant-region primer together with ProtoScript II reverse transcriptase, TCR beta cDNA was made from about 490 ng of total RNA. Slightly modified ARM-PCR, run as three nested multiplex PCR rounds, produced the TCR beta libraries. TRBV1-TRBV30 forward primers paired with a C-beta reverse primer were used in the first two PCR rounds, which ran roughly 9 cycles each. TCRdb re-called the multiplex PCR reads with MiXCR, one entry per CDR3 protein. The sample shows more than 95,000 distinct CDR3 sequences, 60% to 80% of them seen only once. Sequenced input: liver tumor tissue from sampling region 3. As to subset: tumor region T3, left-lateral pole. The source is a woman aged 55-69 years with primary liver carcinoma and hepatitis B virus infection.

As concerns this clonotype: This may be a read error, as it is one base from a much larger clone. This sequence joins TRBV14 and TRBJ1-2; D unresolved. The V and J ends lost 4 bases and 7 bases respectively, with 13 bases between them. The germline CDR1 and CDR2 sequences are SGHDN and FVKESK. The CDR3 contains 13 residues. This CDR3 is CASSLTQRTGYTF. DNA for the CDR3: TGTGCCAGCAGCCTCACTCAGAGGACTGGCTACACCTTC.

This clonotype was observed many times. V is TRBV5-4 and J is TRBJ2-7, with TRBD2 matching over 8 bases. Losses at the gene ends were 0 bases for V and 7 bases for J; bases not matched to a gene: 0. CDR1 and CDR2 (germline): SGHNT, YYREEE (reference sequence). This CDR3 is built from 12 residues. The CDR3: CASSLGLAEQYF. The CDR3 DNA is TGTGCCAGCAGCTTGGGACTAGCGGAGCAGTACTTC.

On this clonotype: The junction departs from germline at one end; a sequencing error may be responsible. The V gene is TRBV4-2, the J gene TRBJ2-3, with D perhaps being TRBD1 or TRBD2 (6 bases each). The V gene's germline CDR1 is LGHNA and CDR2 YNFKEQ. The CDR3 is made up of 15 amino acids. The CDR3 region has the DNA TGCGCCGGCAGCCAAGAGGAGGGGGGCTCAGATACGCAGTATTTT. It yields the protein CAGSQEEGGSDTQYF.

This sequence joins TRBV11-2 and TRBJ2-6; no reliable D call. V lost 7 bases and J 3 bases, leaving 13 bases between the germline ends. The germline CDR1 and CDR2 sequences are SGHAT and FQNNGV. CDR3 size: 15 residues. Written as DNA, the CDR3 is TGTGCCAGCAACATCAGCTACAGTGGGGCCAACGTCCTGACTTTC. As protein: CASNISYSGANVLTF.

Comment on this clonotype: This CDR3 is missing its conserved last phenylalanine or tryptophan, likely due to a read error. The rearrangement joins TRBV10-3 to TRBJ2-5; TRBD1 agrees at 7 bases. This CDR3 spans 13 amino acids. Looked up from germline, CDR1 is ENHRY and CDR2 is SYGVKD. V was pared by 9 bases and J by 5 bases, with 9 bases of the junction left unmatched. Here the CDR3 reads CAMGQPGHETQYS. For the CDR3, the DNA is TGTGCCATGGGACAGCCCGGCCATGAGACCCAGTACTCC.

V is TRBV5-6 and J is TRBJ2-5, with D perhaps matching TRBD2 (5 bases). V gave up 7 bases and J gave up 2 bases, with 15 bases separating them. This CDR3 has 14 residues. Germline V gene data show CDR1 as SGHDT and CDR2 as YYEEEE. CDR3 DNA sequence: TGTGCCAGCGGACGTTACACGGGACAAGAGACCCAGTACTTC. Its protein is CASGRYTGQETQYF.

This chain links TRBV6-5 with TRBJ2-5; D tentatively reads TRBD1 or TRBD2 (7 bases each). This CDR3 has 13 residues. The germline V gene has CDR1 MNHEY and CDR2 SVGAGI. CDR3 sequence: CDRRGGGTETQYF. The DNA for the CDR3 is TGTGACAGACGGGGAGGGGGCACAGAGACCCAGTACTTC.

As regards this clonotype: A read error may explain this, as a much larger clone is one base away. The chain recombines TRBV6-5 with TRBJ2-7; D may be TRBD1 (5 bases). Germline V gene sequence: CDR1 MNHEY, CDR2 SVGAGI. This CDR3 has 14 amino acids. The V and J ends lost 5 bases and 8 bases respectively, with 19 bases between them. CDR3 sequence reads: CASSLTSTENKQYF. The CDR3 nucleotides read TGTGCCAGCAGTCTTACCTCGACAGAGAATAAGCAGTACTTC.

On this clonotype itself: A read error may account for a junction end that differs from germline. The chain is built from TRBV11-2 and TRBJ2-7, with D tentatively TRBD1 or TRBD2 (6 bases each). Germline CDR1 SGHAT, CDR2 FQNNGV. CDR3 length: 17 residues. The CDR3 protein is CVSTPSYTGASSYEQYF. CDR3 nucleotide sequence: TGTGTCAGCACTCCAAGCTATACGGGGGCTAGCTCCTACGAGCAGTACTTC.

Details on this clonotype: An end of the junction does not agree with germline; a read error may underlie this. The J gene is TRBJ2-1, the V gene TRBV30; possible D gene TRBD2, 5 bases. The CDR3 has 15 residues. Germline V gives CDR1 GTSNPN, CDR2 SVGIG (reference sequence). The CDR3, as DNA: TGTGCCTCAAGAAGAGGGTTTAGCTCCTACAATGAGCATTTCTTC. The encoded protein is CASRRGFSSYNEHFF.

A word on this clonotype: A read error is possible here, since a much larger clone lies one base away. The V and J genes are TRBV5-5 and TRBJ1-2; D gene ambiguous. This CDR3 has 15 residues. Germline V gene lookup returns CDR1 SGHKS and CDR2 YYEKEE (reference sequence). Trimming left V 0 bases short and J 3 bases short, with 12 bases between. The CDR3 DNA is TGTGCCAGCAGCTTGGAGTTCGGCAGCTACTATGGCTACACCTTC. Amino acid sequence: CASSLEFGSYYGYTF. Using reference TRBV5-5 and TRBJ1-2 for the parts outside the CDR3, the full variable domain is DAGVTQSPTHLIKTRGQQVTLRCSPISGHKSVSWYQQVLGQGPQFIFQYYEKEERGRGNFPDRFSARQFPNYSSELNVNALLLGDSALYLCASSLEFGSYYGYTFGSGTRLTVV.

The CDR3, as DNA: TGTGTTAGCAGTGAGGCTAGTATCCCTCCCATCTACGAGCAGTACTTC. Protein: CVSSEASIPPIYEQYF. The genes are TRBV6-1 and TRBJ2-7; no clear D gene. CDR3 length equals 16 residues. Germline values: CDR1 MNHNS, CDR2 SASEGT.

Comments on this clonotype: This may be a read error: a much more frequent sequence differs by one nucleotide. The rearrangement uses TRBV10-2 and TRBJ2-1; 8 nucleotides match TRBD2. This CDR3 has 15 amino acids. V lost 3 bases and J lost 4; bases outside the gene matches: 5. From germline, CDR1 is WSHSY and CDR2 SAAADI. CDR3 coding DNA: TGCGCCAGCAGTGATAAGCGGGAGCTGTACAATGAGCAGTTCTTC. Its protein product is CASSDKRELYNEQFF.

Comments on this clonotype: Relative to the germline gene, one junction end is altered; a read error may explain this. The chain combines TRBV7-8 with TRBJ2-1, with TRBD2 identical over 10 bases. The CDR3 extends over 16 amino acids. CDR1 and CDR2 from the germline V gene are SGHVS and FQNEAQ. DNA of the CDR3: TGTACCAGCAGCTTAGAACTAGCGGGATCATGGGATGAGCAGTTCTTC. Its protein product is CTSSLELAGSWDEQFF.

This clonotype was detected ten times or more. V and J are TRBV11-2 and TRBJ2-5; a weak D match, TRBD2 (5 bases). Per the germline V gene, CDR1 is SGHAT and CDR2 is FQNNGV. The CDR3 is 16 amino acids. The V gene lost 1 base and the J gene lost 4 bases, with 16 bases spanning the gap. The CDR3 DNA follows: TGTGCCAGCAGCTTAGGATTTTCACCCAGCGGAGAGACCCAGTACTTC. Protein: CASSLGFSPSGETQYF.

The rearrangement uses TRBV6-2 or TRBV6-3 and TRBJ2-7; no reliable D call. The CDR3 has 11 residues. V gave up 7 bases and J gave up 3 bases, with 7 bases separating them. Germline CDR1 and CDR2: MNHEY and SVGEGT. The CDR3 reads CASIPFYEQYF. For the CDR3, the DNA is TGTGCCAGCATCCCCTTCTACGAGCAGTACTTC.

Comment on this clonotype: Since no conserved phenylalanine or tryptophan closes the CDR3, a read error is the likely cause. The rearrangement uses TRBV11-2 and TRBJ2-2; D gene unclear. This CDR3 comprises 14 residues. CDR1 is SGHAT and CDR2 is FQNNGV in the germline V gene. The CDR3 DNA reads TGTGCCATCAGCCTTATGGGGAACACCGGGGAGCTGTTTCTT. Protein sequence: CAISLMGNTGELFL.

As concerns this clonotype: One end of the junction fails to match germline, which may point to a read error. The CDR3 is CASSQEGIASVTSTDTRYF. In nucleotides, the CDR3 is TGCGCCAGCAGCCAAGAAGGGATCGCATCCGTAACTAGCACAGATACGCGGTATTTT. J is TRBJ2-3 and V is TRBV4-1; tentative D call: TRBD2 (6 bases). This CDR3 comprises 19 residues. Germline CDR1 and CDR2: MGHRA and YSYEKL.

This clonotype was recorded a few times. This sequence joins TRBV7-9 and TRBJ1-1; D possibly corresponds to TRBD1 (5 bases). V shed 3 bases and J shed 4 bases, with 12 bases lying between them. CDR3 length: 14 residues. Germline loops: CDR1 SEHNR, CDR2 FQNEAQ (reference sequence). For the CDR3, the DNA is TGTGCCAGCAGCTTCGGGGGGAGAGGCACTGAAGCTTTCTTT. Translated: CASSFGGRGTEAFF.

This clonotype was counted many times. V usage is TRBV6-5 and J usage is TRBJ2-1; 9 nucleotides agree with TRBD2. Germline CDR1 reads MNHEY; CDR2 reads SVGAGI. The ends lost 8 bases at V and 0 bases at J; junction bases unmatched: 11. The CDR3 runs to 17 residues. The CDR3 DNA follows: TGTGCCAGCGTTGGTAGCGGGAGAGGAAGCTCCTACAATGAGCAGTTCTTC. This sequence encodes CASVGSGRGSSYNEQFF.

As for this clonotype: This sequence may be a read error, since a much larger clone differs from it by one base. CDR3 nucleotides: TGTGCCAACAGTTTGGGCACAGGGTCCTACGAGCAGTACTTC. This sequence encodes CANSLGTGSYEQYF. This sequence joins TRBV12-3 or TRBV12-4 and TRBJ2-7; D might be TRBD1 (6 bases). This CDR3 is 14 amino acids long.